This T cell receptor beta chain was sequenced for a study of response to subunit inactivated influenza vaccine. General study points: Each seasonal influenza vaccination recruits few new T cells, the authors suggested.

TCRdb redid the calling of the RT-PCR reads with MiXCR, one entry per CDR3 protein. The profile shows around 580,000 distinct CDR3 sequences, 14% of them singletons. The CDR3 has 15 amino acids. V was pared by 1 base and J by 4 bases, with 13 bases between. Germline CDR1 SGHTA, CDR2 FQGNSA. Comment on this clonotype: The antigen remains unidentified.

The origin of this receptor is a man aged 45-65 years who received an inactivated influenza vaccine. The source was PBMCs from blood, collected about 12 days after vaccination. The chain is built from TRBV7-2 and TRBJ1-2, with D tentatively TRBD1 (5 bases). The CDR3 nucleotides read TGTGCCAGCAGCTTAGGGAGTGCAGGGATCTATGGCTACACCTTC. Translation gives CASSLGSAGIYGYTF.